The 25 T cell receptor beta chains below all came from one sample that was sequenced in a study of beta chain features in type 1 diabetes. The sequenced template was cDNA made from the entire isolated RNA. Assay used: immunoSEQ multiplex PCR; TCRdb lists only in-frame clones, some missing. Here the sample spans about 140,000 clones, roughly 7.2% being singletons. The sequenced sample consisted of central memory CD4+ T cells from blood. Source of these receptors: a woman aged 25 to 39 in good health.

V usage is TRBV4-2 and J usage is TRBJ2-2, with 8 nucleotides matching TRBD1. CDR3 length: 16 amino acids. The V segment lost 0 bases and the J segment 4 bases; nucleotides outside the gene matches: 4. Germline loops: CDR1 LGHNA, CDR2 YNFKEQ. The DNA of the CDR3 is TGTGCCAGCAGCCAAGATCACAGGGGGGCCACCGGGGAGCTGTTTTTT. Translating gives CASSQDHRGATGELFF.

This clone has more than one count but fewer than ten. The rearrangement joins TRBV7-2 to TRBJ2-7; 11 nucleotides agree with TRBD2. CDR3 size: 15 residues. In germline, CDR1 is SGHTA, CDR2 FQGNSA. V lost 6 bases, J lost 2 bases, and 6 bases stayed unmatched. CDR3 sequence reads: CASRSTTSGAYEQYF. CDR3 sequence (DNA): TGTGCCAGCAGATCAACGACTAGCGGGGCCTACGAGCAGTACTTC.

This clone was recorded at least ten times. The chain uses TRBV21-1 and TRBJ2-7; the table's D gene call, TRBD1, was not cross checked with the DNA. TRBV21-1 is deemed a pseudogene. The CDR3 has 13 residues. The CDR3 loop reads CASSTRGLTEQYF. CDR3 nucleotide sequence: TGTGCCAGCAGCACAAGGGGGCTTACCGAGCAGTACTTC.

In this sample, this clone turned up a few times. The chain combines TRBV28 with TRBJ1-1, with TRBD1 matching over 8 bases. The CDR3 is 15 amino acids. J gave up 5 bases and V 8 bases, and 13 bases lay outside the gene matches. Germline lookup yields CDR1 MDHEN and CDR2 SYDVKM. The CDR3 bases are TGTGCCAGCTTTCCGGGACAGGCGGGGAGAACTGAAGCTTTCTTT. Translation: CASFPGQAGRTEAFF.

The chain recombines TRBV28 with TRBJ1-1; weak D call: TRBD1 (6 bases). Germline CDR1 reads MDHEN; CDR2 reads SYDVKM. V dropped 8 bases and J dropped 1 base, with 20 bases sitting between them. The CDR3 is 16 amino acids. The CDR3 sequence: CASHKGGGVPNTEAFF. CDR3 DNA sequence: TGTGCCAGCCACAAGGGAGGGGGGGTTCCGAACACTGAAGCTTTCTTT. The full variable domain, with the rest looked up from reference TRBV28 and TRBJ1-1, is DVKVTQSSRYLVKRTGEKVFLECVQDMDHENMFWYRQDPGLGLRLIYFSYDVKMKEKGDIPEGYSVSREKKERFSLILESASTNQTSMYLCASHKGGGVPNTEAFFGQGTRLTVV.

The rearrangement links TRBV4-2 to TRBJ2-5, with 7 bases matching TRBD1. The DNA end is a closer match to TRBJ2-7, so the J assignment may be wrong. In germline, CDR1 is LGHNA, CDR2 YNFKEQ. CDR3 length equals 16 residues. CDR3 in DNA: TGTGCCAGCAGCCAAGCGGCAACAGGGGAAGAGTACGAGCAGTACTTC. It yields the protein CASSQAATGEEYEQYF.

This clone was counted between two and nine times. This chain links TRBV18 with TRBJ2-5, with D tentatively TRBD2 (6 bases). The V end lost 3 bases, the J end lost 5 bases, and 10 bases lay between the germline ends. Germline V CDR1 and CDR2: KGHSH, LQKENI. The CDR3 extends over 13 amino acids. The CDR3 coding sequence is TGTGCCAGCTCACCGACTAGATCGGAGACCCAGTACTTC. Protein: CASSPTRSETQYF.

This rearrangement joins TRBV5-1 to TRBJ2-1, with 11 bases aligning to TRBD2. The V segment lost 5 bases and the J segment 4 bases; nucleotides outside the gene matches: 14. This CDR3 spans 18 amino acids. Germline CDR1 and CDR2: SGHRS and YFSETQ. The CDR3 DNA sequence: TGCGCCAGCAGACCTACTAGCGGGAGTCTTGGCGGATACAATGAGCAGTTCTTC. This gives the protein CASRPTSGSLGGYNEQFF. The variable domain in full, with the rest retrieved from reference TRBV5-1 and TRBJ2-1, is KAGVTQTPRYLIKTRGQQVTLSCSPISGHRSVSWYQQTPGQGLQFLFEYFSETQRNKGNFPGRFSGRQFSNSRSEMNVSTLELGDSALYLCASRPTSGSLGGYNEQFFGPGTRLTVL.

This clone was seen a few times. Distinct nucleotide sequences in the sample also encode this CDR3. The chain carries TRBV4-2 and TRBJ2-1; 12 bases match TRBD2. J lost 7 bases, V lost 0 bases, and 4 bases had no gene match. The CDR3 totals 16 residues. Germline CDR1 is LGHNA and CDR2 is YNFKEQ. The CDR3 loop is CASSQDLAGGRNEQFF. The DNA for the CDR3 is TGTGCCAGCAGCCAAGATCTAGCGGGAGGGCGAAATGAGCAGTTCTTC.

The genes are TRBV21-1 and TRBJ1-5; TRBD1, the D gene given by the table, was not confirmed from the DNA. TRBV21-1 represents a pseudogene. CDR3 length: 15 residues. In DNA form, the CDR3 reads TGTGCCAGCAGCAATTCAGGGTTGGGCAATCAGCCCCAGCATTTT. It encodes CASSNSGLGNQPQHF.

This clone was picked up a small number of times. The chain has TRBV2 and TRBJ2-7; 12 bases line up with TRBD2. J gave up 6 bases and V 3 bases, and 6 bases lay outside the gene matches. Germline lookup yields CDR1 SNHLY and CDR2 FYNNEI. This CDR3 has 15 residues. The CDR3 loop reads CASSESLAGGVEQYF. Here the CDR3 DNA reads TGTGCCAGCAGTGAGTCACTAGCGGGAGGCGTCGAGCAGTACTTC.

This clone was counted a few times. The rearrangement links TRBV7-2 to TRBJ2-4; TRBD2 aligns across 12 bases. CDR3 length equals 19 residues. The V gene end was trimmed by 4 bases and the J gene end by 2 bases; junction bases not matched to a gene: 12. Looked up from germline, CDR1 is SGHTA and CDR2 is FQGNSA. In nucleotides, the CDR3 is TGTGCCAGCAGCTCGCGACTAGCGGGGGAGAACTTTTCCAAAAACATTCAGTACTTC. This gives the protein CASSSRLAGENFSKNIQYF.

This clone was seen more than once but under ten times. The gene calls are TRBV2 and TRBJ2-3; 10 bases map to TRBD2. The CDR3 spans 14 residues. Germline loops: CDR1 SNHLY, CDR2 FYNNEI. V gave up 7 bases and J gave up 8 bases; unmatched junction bases: 9. The DNA for the CDR3 is TGTGCCAGCAAGTCCCTAGCGGGAGCTTCTACGCAGTATTTT. Residues: CASKSLAGASTQYF.

This clone was recorded a few times. The chain employs TRBV28 and TRBJ2-1; no clear D. V was clipped by 5 bases and J by 11 bases, with 13 bases between them. Germline V gives CDR1 MDHEN, CDR2 SYDVKM. The CDR3 covers 12 residues. The CDR3 loop reads CASSTTLFQQFF. CDR3 bases: TGTGCCAGCAGTACTACACTTTTTCAGCAGTTCTTC.

This clone was observed many times. V gene TRBV28 combines with J gene TRBJ2-7, with a weak D call TRBD2 (5 bases). Trimming shortened V by 5 bases and J by 1 base, and 9 bases separated the two germline ends. This CDR3 is built from 13 residues. CDR1 and CDR2 (germline): MDHEN, SYDVKM. In DNA form, the CDR3 reads TGTGCCAGCAGTGTAGCGAGATCCTACGAGCAGTACTTC. Translating it yields CASSVARSYEQYF.

This clone occurred a few times. The chain carries TRBV11-2 and TRBJ2-5; the match to TRBD1 covers 7 bases. The germline V gene encodes CDR1 SGHAT and CDR2 FQNNGV. The CDR3 spans 17 residues. V shed 1 base and J 1 base; nucleotides not matched to a gene: 9. The CDR3 coding sequence is TGTGCCAGCAGCTTAGGACAGGGCGGGCTTAGCCAAGAGACCCAGTACTTC. This sequence encodes CASSLGQGGLSQETQYF. Complete variable domain (other parts from reference TRBV11-2 and TRBJ2-5): EAGVAQSPRYKIIEKRQSVAFWCNPISGHATLYWYQQILGQGPKLLIQFQNNGVVDDSQLPKDRFSAERLKGVDSTLKIQPAKLEDSAVYLCASSLGQGGLSQETQYFGPGTRLLVL.

This clone has a handful of counts. V usage is TRBV18 and J usage is TRBJ1-2; D unclear. The CDR3 has 15 residues. Trimming cost V 3 bases and J 4 bases, with 15 bases left between them. The V gene's germline CDR1 is KGHSH and CDR2 LQKENI. The CDR3 loop is CASSPPGPRVYGYTF. CDR3 coding DNA: TGTGCCAGCTCACCCCCGGGCCCGAGGGTCTATGGCTACACCTTC.

The chain has TRBV25-1 and TRBJ2-2, with 7 bases that match TRBD2. CDR3 length: 15 amino acids. From germline, CDR1 is MGHDK and CDR2 SYGVNS. With V trimmed by 3 bases and J by 4 bases, 5 bases remained unmatched. The CDR3 protein is CASSDPGRGTGELFF. CDR3 in DNA: TGTGCCAGCAGTGACCCGGGGAGGGGCACCGGGGAGCTGTTTTTT.

This clone was recorded many times. The rearrangement joins TRBV30 to TRBJ1-5, with D unclear. The germline gives CDR1 GTSNPN, CDR2 SVGIG (reference sequence). V gave up 2 bases and J gave up 7 bases, with 12 bases separating them. This CDR3 region has 13 residues. In DNA form, the CDR3 reads TGTGCCTGGAGTCTCGGTATCCTGCAGCCCCAGCATTTT. This sequence encodes CAWSLGILQPQHF. The full variable domain, completed using reference TRBV30 and TRBJ1-5, is SQTIHQWPATLVQPVGSPLSLECTVEGTSNPNLYWYRQAAGRGLQLLFYSVGIGQISSEVPQNLSASRPQDRQFILSSKKLLLSDSGFYLCAWSLGILQPQHFGDGTRLSIL.

This clone was detected only a few times. This may be a read error, as it is one base from a much larger clone. The chain links TRBV28 to TRBJ2-5; a possible D gene is TRBD1 (6 bases). With the DNA end fitting TRBJ2-7 better, the J assignment may be wrong. CDR1 and CDR2 from the germline V gene are MDHEN and SYDVKM. The CDR3 runs to 12 residues. The CDR3 bases are TGTGCCAGCAGGCAGGGGTCCTACGAGCAGTACTTC. It codes for CASRQGSYEQYF.

Only a few counts were recorded for this clone. The chain carries TRBV7-8 and TRBJ2-7; TRBD2 matches at 8 bases. The CDR3 length is 16 residues. CDR1 and CDR2 from the germline V gene are SGHVS and FQNEAQ. The V segment lost 4 bases and the J segment 2 bases; nucleotides outside the gene matches: 10. The CDR3 nucleotides are TGTGCCAGCAGCTCCCGACTGAGCGGGAGTCCCTACGAGCAGTACTTC. Its translation: CASSSRLSGSPYEQYF.

Only a few counts were recorded for this clone. The rearrangement uses TRBV5-6 and TRBJ2-6, with TRBD1 identical over 8 bases. Looked up from germline, CDR1 is SGHDT and CDR2 is YYEEEE. This CDR3 contains 19 residues. Trimming removed 1 base from V and 0 bases from J; junction bases left unmatched: 9. CDR3 region: CASSLRRRTGFSGANVLTF. The CDR3 DNA reads TGTGCCAGCAGCTTGCGAAGGAGGACAGGGTTCTCTGGGGCCAACGTCCTGACTTTC.

The chain recombines TRBV27 with TRBJ2-6, with 10 positions matching TRBD1. The germline V gene encodes CDR1 MNHEY and CDR2 SMNVEV (reference sequence). This CDR3 spans 17 amino acids. The V gene end was trimmed by 6 bases and the J gene end by 2 bases; junction bases not matched to a gene: 7. The CDR3 nucleotides are TGTGCCAGCAGGCCGGGACAGGGGCAGCCTGGGGCCAACGTCCTGACTTTC. Translating it yields CASRPGQGQPGANVLTF.

The chain uses TRBV30 and TRBJ1-1; D uncertain. V was trimmed by 2 bases and J by 9 bases, leaving 10 bases between them. Looked up from germline, CDR1 is GTSNPN and CDR2 is SVGIG (reference sequence). The CDR3 runs 11 residues. CDR3 nucleotides: TGTGCCTGGAGTATGGTCCAGAAAGCTTTCTTT. Encoded protein: CAWSMVQKAFF.

This clone has more than one count but fewer than ten. The rearrangement uses TRBV29-1 and TRBJ1-3; D uncertain. Germline V gene lookup returns CDR1 SQVTM and CDR2 ANQGSEA. This CDR3 contains 13 residues. Trimming cost V 4 bases and J 0 bases, with 7 bases left between them. CDR3 nucleotide sequence: TGCAGCGTTGGAGCAGGCTCTGGAAACACCATATATTTT. Protein sequence: CSVGAGSGNTIYF.